The 29 T cell receptor beta chains below come from one sample, sequenced in a study of T cells in women clearing cervical HPV infection (dated by TCRdb to 2017 to 2018). Libraries were made using the immunoSEQ multiplex PCR assay. In TCRdb, the immuneACCESS table is reduced to in-frame sequences with V and J assigned. These tables do not hold every clone; where another copy was compared, an unresolved V gene accounts for under half, and the others remain unexplained. This sample's clone table shows about 40,000 clones. Around 5% of the sample lies in the top ten. Material: blood buffy coat. The receptors stem from a woman between 18 and 75 years old with a cervical HPV16 infection that either progressed to CIN3+ or cleared (not recorded which).

As concerns this clone: The CDR3 is cut off 3 residues early in the read; its end comes from the germline J gene. The chain uses TRBV30 and TRBJ1-5; D may be TRBD1 (6 bases). This CDR3 spans 16 amino acids. The germline CDR1 and CDR2 sequences are GTSNPN and SVGIG (reference sequence). V was clipped by 2 bases and J by 0 bases, with 14 bases between them. The covered CDR3 bases are TGTGCCTGGAGTTTCGGACAGAAGGGTAGCAATCAGCCC. It codes for CAWSFGQKGSNQP. The whole CDR3 is CAWSFGQKGSNQPQHF.

The CDR3 DNA, read in part, is TGTGCCAGCAGCCCTGGCGGAAGTACTGAA. This codes for CASSPGGSTE. The entire CDR3 protein is CASSPGGSTEAFF. The rearrangement joins TRBV7-9 to TRBJ1-1; no firm D call. The read ends 3 residues early relative to the CDR3; the germline J gene fills the gap. The CDR3 is made up of 13 amino acids. The ends were cut back, 5 bases at V and 5 bases at J, with 12 bases in the middle. The germline CDR1 and CDR2 sequences are SEHNR and FQNEAQ (reference sequence).

A note on this clone: Read sequence stops 3 residues before the CDR3 end, and the germline J gene provides the missing end. The chain links TRBV7-2 to TRBJ1-6, with no clear D. The CDR3 covers 13 residues. Germline V lookup: CDR1 SGHTA, CDR2 FQGNSA. This CDR3 reads CASSLHSVSPLHF. Incomplete CDR3 DNA: TGTGCCAGCAGCTTACATTCAGTATCTCCC.

Points on this clone: The read gets to within 3 residues of the CDR3 end, and the germline J gene fills in the rest. The rearrangement joins TRBV20-1 to TRBJ2-5; 15 bases match TRBD2. The V and J ends lost 6 bases and 5 bases, in that order; junction bases with no gene match: 4. This CDR3 has 14 residues. From germline, CDR1 is DFQATT and CDR2 SNEGSKA (reference sequence). This chain's CDR3 is CSARTSGGAETQYF. CDR3 bases read: TGCAGTGCGAGGACTAGCGGGGGGGCTGAGACC.

Comments on this clone: The read comes to an end 3 residues before the CDR3 does, leaving the germline J gene to fill in the end. The chain combines TRBV9 with TRBJ2-5, with 10 bases fitting TRBD2. The germline V gene encodes CDR1 SGDLS and CDR2 YYNGEE. V dropped 0 bases and J dropped 5; count of bases not matched to a gene: 10. The CDR3 is 17 residues long. The CDR3 DNA, read in part, is TGTGCCAGCAGCGTAGACCCGAGCGGGGGGGCGGGGGAGACC. Translation: CASSVDPSGGAGET. The entire CDR3 reads CASSVDPSGGAGETQYF.

Comments on this clone: The read stops 3 residues short of the end of the CDR3; the missing end is completed from the germline J gene. This chain links TRBV15 with TRBJ1-1, with D maybe TRBD1 (6 bases). The CDR3 is made up of 16 amino acids. V dropped 1 base and J dropped 2 bases, with 14 bases sitting between them. Germline V gene data show CDR1 as LNHNV and CDR2 as YYDKDF (reference sequence). CDR3 loop: CATSRVGGRGNTEAFF. CDR3 DNA (partial): TGTGCCACCAGCAGAGTAGGGGGACGCGGCAACACTGAA. The full variable domain, with the rest looked up from reference TRBV15 and TRBJ1-1, is DAMVIQNPRYQVTQFGKPVTLSCSQTLNHNVMYWYQQKSSQAPKLLFHYYDKDFNNEADTPDNFQSRRPNTSFCFLDIRSPGLGDTAMYLCATSRVGGRGNTEAFFGQGTRLTVV.

Notes on this clone: The read halts 3 residues ahead of the CDR3 end, with the missing end drawn from the germline J gene. The V and J genes are TRBV5-6 and TRBJ1-2; TRBD1 might be the D (5 bases). Germline-derived CDR1 and CDR2 are SGHDT and YYEEEE. Trimming removed 6 bases at V and 2 bases at J, with 17 bases between. The CDR3 spans 15 residues. Here the CDR3 reads CASTNQAGVNYGYTF. The CDR3 bases that were read are TGTGCCAGCACCAACCAAGCGGGGGTAAACTATGGC.

Concerning this clone itself: Sequencing ends 3 residues short of the CDR3 end; the germline J gene provides the rest. The V and J genes are TRBV2 and TRBJ2-7, with 7 bases matching TRBD1. The germline gives CDR1 SNHLY, CDR2 FYNNEI. V shed 7 bases, J shed 5 bases, and the junction held 11 bases outside the gene matches. This CDR3 spans 14 amino acids. This chain's CDR3 is CASTEETGPDEQYF. CDR3 bases read: TGTGCCAGCACCGAGGAGACAGGGCCAGACGAG.

Turning to this clone: The missing CDR3 end, 3 residues past where the read stops, is filled in from the germline J gene. The V gene is TRBV7-6, the J gene TRBJ2-7; D unclear. Germline loops: CDR1 SGHVS, CDR2 FNYEAQ. Deletions cut 5 bases from V and 3 bases from J, with 11 bases between. The CDR3 spans 13 residues. The part of the CDR3 DNA that was read is TGTGCCAGCAGCCTAAACCCCAACTACGAG. Encoded protein: CASSLNPNYE. The CDR3 in full is CASSLNPNYEQYF.

CDR3 DNA (partial): TGTGCCAGCAGCGAGCGACTTAGCGGGGGTGAAAAA. Amino acid sequence: CASSERLSGGEK. The entire CDR3 is CASSERLSGGEKLFF. The chain joins TRBV7-2 to TRBJ1-4, with D perhaps TRBD1 (5 bases). The read gets to within 3 residues of the CDR3 end, and the germline J gene fills in the rest. The V end lost 5 bases, the J end lost 7 bases, and 17 bases lay between the germline ends. The CDR3 consists of 15 residues. The germline gives CDR1 SGHTA, CDR2 FQGNSA.

On this clone: The observed sequence ends 3 residues before the CDR3 terminus, with the missing tail filled in from the germline J gene. The chain has TRBV14 and TRBJ1-4; perhaps TRBD1 as D (6 bases). The CDR3 has 15 residues. CDR1 is SGHDN and CDR2 is FVKESK in the germline V gene. Trimming removed 3 bases from V and 0 bases from J, with 8 bases in between. Partial CDR3 DNA: TGTGCCAGCAGCCAGGACAGTGCAACTAATGAAAAA. Residues: CASSQDSATNEK. The entire CDR3 sequence reads CASSQDSATNEKLFF.

With respect to this clone: The observed sequence ends 3 residues before the CDR3 terminus, with the missing tail filled in from the germline J gene. V is TRBV7-2 and J is TRBJ1-2; TRBD1 matches at 8 bases. This CDR3 comprises 12 residues. CDR1 is SGHTA, CDR2 FQGNSA, per germline. CDR3 sequence: CASSLDRDGYTF. The CDR3 bases that were read are TGTGCCAGCAGCTTGGACAGGGACGGC.

Note on this clone: The read finishes 3 residues shy of the CDR3 end, and the germline J gene is used to complete it. The chain employs TRBV20-1 and TRBJ1-6, with D possibly matching TRBD1 (6 bases). CDR1 and CDR2 from the germline V gene are DFQATT and SNEGSKA (reference sequence). CDR3 length: 17 amino acids. V was pared by 0 bases and J by 2 bases, with 14 bases between. The covered CDR3 bases are TGCAGTGCTAGAGATCTTAGACAGGCGACCTATAATTCACCC. Translation: CSARDLRQATYNSP. The CDR3 in full is CSARDLRQATYNSPLHF.

Notes on this clone: The read stops 3 residues short of the end of the CDR3; the missing end is completed from the germline J gene. The chain combines TRBV20-1 with TRBJ1-2; maybe TRBD1 (5 bases). The CDR3 spans 13 residues. Trimming removed 0 bases at V and 6 bases at J, with 11 bases between. CDR1 is DFQATT and CDR2 is SNEGSKA in the germline V gene (reference sequence). CDR3 DNA, as far as it was read: TGCAGTGCTAGAGATGGGGCTCCCGATGGC. It specifies CSARDGAPDG. The CDR3 reads in full as CSARDGAPDGYTF.

CDR3 in amino acids: CASKQDPNTEAFF. The CDR3 DNA, read in part, is TGCGCCAGCAAACAGGACCCGAACACTGAA. The genes are TRBV5-1 and TRBJ1-1, with D possibly being TRBD1 (5 bases). The CDR3 end falls 3 residues outside the read, so it is completed with the germline J gene. Germline CDR1 is SGHRS and CDR2 is YFSETQ. This CDR3 spans 13 amino acids. V was clipped by 6 bases and J by 1 base, with 10 bases between them.

Regarding this clone: The missing CDR3 end, 3 residues past where the read stops, is filled in from the germline J gene. The V call is TRBV4-1, the J call TRBJ2-1; a weak D match, TRBD1 (5 bases). CDR3 length: 13 amino acids. Germline CDR1 reads MGHRA; CDR2 reads YSYEKL. V lost 5 bases and J 5 bases, leaving 10 bases between the germline ends. CDR3 DNA (partial): TGCGCCAGCAGCTCTATGGACAACAATGAG. This translates into CASSSMDNNE. From start to end, the CDR3 is CASSSMDNNEQFF.

Of note for this clone: The CDR3 extends 3 residues past the end of the read, so its final part is completed from the germline J gene. This chain uses TRBV18 with TRBJ1-6, with 8 bases matching TRBD1. The germline V gene has CDR1 KGHSH and CDR2 LQKENI. The V segment lost 5 bases and the J segment 0 bases; nucleotides outside the gene matches: 9. The CDR3 is 18 amino acids. CDR3: CASSTRTGGSSYNSPLHF. CDR3 bases read: TGTGCCAGCTCAACTAGAACAGGGGGGAGCTCCTATAATTCACCC.

As to this clone: The read finishes 3 residues shy of the CDR3 end, and the germline J gene is used to complete it. The V call is TRBV18, the J call TRBJ1-2, with TRBD1 identical over 11 bases. With 6 bases clipped from V and 4 bases from J, the junction kept 7 bases outside the gene matches. This CDR3 region has 15 residues. Germline-derived CDR1 and CDR2 are KGHSH and LQKENI. Partial CDR3 DNA: TGTGCCAGCTCGGCGGGACAGGGGGAGATCTATGGC. This encodes CASSAGQGEIYG. The full CDR3 sequence reads CASSAGQGEIYGYTF.

For this clone: The read halts 3 residues ahead of the CDR3 end, with the missing end drawn from the germline J gene. The V call is TRBV5-4, the J call TRBJ2-2; TRBD2 might be the D (6 bases). V was trimmed by 4 bases and J by 1 base, leaving 11 bases between them. CDR1 and CDR2 (germline): SGHNT, YYREEE (reference sequence). The CDR3 spans 15 residues. This chain's CDR3 is CASSPVGGNTGELFF. The DNA read from the CDR3 is TGTGCCAGCAGCCCAGTGGGGGGGAACACCGGGGAG.

Regarding this clone: One end of the junction does not line up with germline, which may come from a read error. Coverage ceases 3 residues before the CDR3 finishes, and the germline J gene fills in the end. V and J are TRBV7-7 and TRBJ2-1; TRBD2 is a possible D gene (6 bases). The germline gives CDR1 SSHAT, CDR2 FNYEAQ (reference sequence). This CDR3 is 14 amino acids long. The covered CDR3 bases are TGTGCTAGCAGCTCCGGGACTGAAGACAATGAG. Translating it yields CASSSGTEDNE. The CDR3 in its entirety is CASSSGTEDNEQFF.

Of note for this clone: The read comes to an end 3 residues before the CDR3 does, leaving the germline J gene to fill in the end. The rearrangement uses TRBV11-3 and TRBJ2-7, with TRBD2 identical over 7 bases. The CDR3 is 13 residues long. Losses at the gene ends were 3 bases for V and 5 bases for J; bases not matched to a gene: 4. Germline lookup yields CDR1 SGHNT and CDR2 YENEEA. The sequenced part of the CDR3 DNA is TGTGCCAGCAGCTTTGTCCGGGGGGACGAG. Its protein is CASSFVRGDE. The full-length CDR3 reads as CASSFVRGDEQYF. The full variable domain, completed using reference TRBV11-3 and TRBJ2-7, is EAGVVQSPRYKIIEKKQPVAFWCNPISGHNTLYWYLQNLGQGPELLIRYENEEAVDDSQLPKDRFSAERLKGVDSTLKIQPAELGDSAVYLCASSFVRGDEQYFGPGTRLTVT.

To note about this clone: The CDR3 extends 3 residues past the end of the read, so its final part is completed from the germline J gene. The genes are TRBV7-8 and TRBJ2-1; 13 bases match TRBD2. Trimming cost V 0 bases and J 6 bases; bases outside gene matches: 8. In germline, CDR1 is SGHVS, CDR2 FQNEAQ. The CDR3 has 18 residues. This CDR3 reads CASSLANPTSGGTNEQFF. CDR3 bases read: TGTGCCAGCAGCTTAGCGAACCCGACTAGCGGGGGGACCAATGAG. Looking up the rest from reference TRBV7-8 and TRBJ2-1 gives the full variable domain: GAGVSQSPRYKVAKRGQDVALRCDPISGHVSLFWYQQALGQGPEFLTYFQNEAQLDKSGLPSDRFFAERPEGSVSTLKIQRTQQEDSAVYLCASSLANPTSGGTNEQFFGPGTRLTVL.

As concerns this clone: The sequence runs out 3 residues before the end of the CDR3; the remainder is reconstructed from the germline J gene. V is TRBV15 and J is TRBJ1-2; TRBD1 might be the D (6 bases). The CDR3 totals 15 residues. Germline CDR1 LNHNV, CDR2 YYDKDF (reference sequence). Incomplete CDR3 DNA: TGTGCCACCAGCGCCGCCGGGGGGCGAACCTACGAG. Amino acids: CATSAAGGRTYE. The whole CDR3 is CATSAAGGRTYEYTF. Full variable domain (outside the CDR3, taken from reference TRBV15 and TRBJ1-2): DAMVIQNPRYQVTQFGKPVTLSCSQTLNHNVMYWYQQKSSQAPKLLFHYYDKDFNNEADTPDNFQSRRPNTSFCFLDIRSPGLGDTAMYLCATSAAGGRTYEYTFGSGTRLTVV.

Turning to this clone: One end of the junction is discordant with germline, which a read error may explain. The observed sequence ends 3 residues before the CDR3 terminus, with the missing tail filled in from the germline J gene. The chain recombines TRBV11-3 with TRBJ1-2, with 7 bases lining up with TRBD1. CDR1 SGHNT and CDR2 YENEEA come from the germline V gene. This CDR3 is built from 14 residues. CDR3 DNA (partial): TGTGCCAGCACCTTAAGACAGGGAATAGGGGGC. Amino acid sequence: CASTLRQGIGG. The CDR3 in full is CASTLRQGIGGYTF.

About this clone itself: The read falls 3 residues short of the CDR3 end, and the missing part is taken from the germline J gene. The chain links TRBV19 to TRBJ2-5; 9 nucleotides agree with TRBD2. V gave up 0 bases and J gave up 3 bases; unmatched junction bases: 8. The CDR3 is 17 amino acids. Looked up from germline, CDR1 is LNHDA and CDR2 is SQIVND (reference sequence). The CDR3 bases that were read are TGTGCCAGTAGTATAGATTTTGCTAGCGGGGCGAAAGAGACC. It encodes CASSIDFASGAKET. Given in full, the CDR3 is CASSIDFASGAKETQYF.

As regards this clone: The CDR3 goes on 3 residues after the read ends, and that part is filled in from the germline J gene. The V call is TRBV18, the J call TRBJ1-3, with 8 bases matching TRBD1. With V trimmed by 9 bases and J by 4 bases, 5 bases remained unmatched. This CDR3 has 13 residues. From germline, CDR1 is KGHSH and CDR2 LQKENI. This CDR3 is CASEQGDGNTIYF. The sequenced CDR3 bases are TGTGCCAGTGAACAGGGGGACGGAAACACC. The variable domain in full, completed from reference TRBV18 and TRBJ1-3, reads NAGVMQNPRHLVRRRGQEARLRCSPMKGHSHVYWYRQLPEEGLKFMVYLQKENIIDESGMPKERFSAEFPKEGPSILRIQQVVRGDSAAYFCASEQGDGNTIYFGEGSWLTVV.

A remark on this clone: The CDR3 end lies 3 residues beyond the end of the read and is filled in from the germline J gene. The chain has TRBV14 and TRBJ1-6; 8 bases agree with TRBD1. J lost 7 bases, V lost 1 base, and 6 bases had no gene match. Germline V gives CDR1 SGHDN, CDR2 FVKESK. This CDR3 is 16 amino acids long. Partial CDR3 DNA: TGTGCCAGCAGCCAAGTTGGGGGACAGGCCAATTCACCC. Its protein product is CASSQVGGQANSP. In full, the CDR3 is CASSQVGGQANSPLHF.

Concerning this clone: Read data end 3 residues before the CDR3 end; the end is taken from the germline J gene. This chain joins TRBV4-2 and TRBJ1-4, with D possibly being TRBD1 (6 bases). Germline values: CDR1 LGHNA, CDR2 YNFKEQ. The CDR3 sequence is 15 residues long. Trimming took off 0 bases at V and 3 bases at J, with 8 bases between the two ends. The CDR3 bases that were read are TGTGCCAGCAGCCAAGAAGGGGGGGCTAATGAAAAA. This sequence encodes CASSQEGGANEK. The entire CDR3 protein reads CASSQEGGANEKLFF.

A note on this clone: The missing CDR3 end, 3 residues past where the read stops, is filled in from the germline J gene. This sequence joins TRBV7-8 and TRBJ2-1; 8 nucleotides agree with TRBD2. Germline CDR1 is SGHVS and CDR2 is FQNEAQ. V trimming: 5 bases; J trimming: 0 bases; junction bases outside the gene matches: 3. This CDR3 has 15 residues. The DNA read from the CDR3 is TGTGCCAGCAGCACCAGCGGGGGCTCCTACAATGAG. This translates into CASSTSGGSYNE. The full CDR3 sequence reads CASSTSGGSYNEQFF. The variable domain in full, with the rest retrieved from reference TRBV7-8 and TRBJ2-1, is GAGVSQSPRYKVAKRGQDVALRCDPISGHVSLFWYQQALGQGPEFLTYFQNEAQLDKSGLPSDRFFAERPEGSVSTLKIQRTQQEDSAVYLCASSTSGGSYNEQFFGPGTRLTVL.